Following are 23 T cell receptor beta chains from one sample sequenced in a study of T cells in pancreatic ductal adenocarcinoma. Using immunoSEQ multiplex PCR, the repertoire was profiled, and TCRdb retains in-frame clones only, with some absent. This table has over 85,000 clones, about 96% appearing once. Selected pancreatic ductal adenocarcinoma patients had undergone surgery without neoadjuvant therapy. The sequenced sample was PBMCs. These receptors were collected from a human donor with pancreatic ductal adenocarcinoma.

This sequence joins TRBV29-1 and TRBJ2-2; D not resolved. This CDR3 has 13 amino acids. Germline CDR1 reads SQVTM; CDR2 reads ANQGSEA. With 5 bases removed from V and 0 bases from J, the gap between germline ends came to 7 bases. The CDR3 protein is CSVLLANTGELFF. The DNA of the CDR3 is TGCAGCGTTTTGCTAGCGAACACCGGGGAGCTGTTTTTT.

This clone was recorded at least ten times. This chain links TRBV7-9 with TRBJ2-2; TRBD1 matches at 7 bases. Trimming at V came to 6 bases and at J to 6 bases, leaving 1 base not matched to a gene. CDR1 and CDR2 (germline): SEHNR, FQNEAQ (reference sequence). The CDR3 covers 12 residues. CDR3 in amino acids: CASSQGAGELFF. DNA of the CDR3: TGTGCCAGCAGTCAGGGGGCCGGGGAGCTGTTTTTT.

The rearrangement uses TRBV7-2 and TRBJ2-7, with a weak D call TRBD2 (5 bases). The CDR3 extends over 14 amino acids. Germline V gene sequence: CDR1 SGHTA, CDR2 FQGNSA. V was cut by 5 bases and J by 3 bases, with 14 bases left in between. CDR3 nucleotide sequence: TGTGCCAGCAGCAGACCGGCGGGCTTCTACGAGCAGTACTTC. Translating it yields CASSRPAGFYEQYF.

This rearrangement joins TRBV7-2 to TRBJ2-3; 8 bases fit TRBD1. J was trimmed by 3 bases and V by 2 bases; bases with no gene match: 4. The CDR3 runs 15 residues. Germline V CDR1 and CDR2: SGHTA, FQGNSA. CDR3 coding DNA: TGTGCCAGCAGCTTATCCGGACAGGGAACAGATACGCAGTATTTT. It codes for CASSLSGQGTDTQYF.

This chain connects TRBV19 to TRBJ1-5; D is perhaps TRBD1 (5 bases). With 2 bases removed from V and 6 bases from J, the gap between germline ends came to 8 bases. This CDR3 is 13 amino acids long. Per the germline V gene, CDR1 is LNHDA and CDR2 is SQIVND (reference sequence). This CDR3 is CASSISDSQPQHF. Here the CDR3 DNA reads TGTGCCAGTAGTATATCCGACAGTCAGCCCCAGCATTTT.

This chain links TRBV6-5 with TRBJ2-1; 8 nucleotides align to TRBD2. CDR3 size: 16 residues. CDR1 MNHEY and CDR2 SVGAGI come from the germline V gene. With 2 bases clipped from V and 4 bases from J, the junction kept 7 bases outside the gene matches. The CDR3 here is CASSYGSGSPYNEQFF. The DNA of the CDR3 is TGTGCCAGCAGTTACGGCAGCGGGAGTCCTTACAATGAGCAGTTCTTC.

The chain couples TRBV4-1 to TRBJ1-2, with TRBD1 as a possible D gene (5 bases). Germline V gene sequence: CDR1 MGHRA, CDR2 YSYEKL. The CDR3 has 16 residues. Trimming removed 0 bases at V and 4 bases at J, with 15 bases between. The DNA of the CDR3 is TGCGCCAGCAGCCAAGAAGAAGGTAGGGGAGGCTATGGCTACACCTTC. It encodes CASSQEEGRGGYGYTF.

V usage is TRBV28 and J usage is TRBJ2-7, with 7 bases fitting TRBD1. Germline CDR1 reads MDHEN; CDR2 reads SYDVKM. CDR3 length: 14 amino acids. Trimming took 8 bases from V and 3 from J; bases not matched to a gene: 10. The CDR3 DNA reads TGTGCCAGCCAAAGGCCGGGACAGAACTACGAGCAGTACTTC. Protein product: CASQRPGQNYEQYF.

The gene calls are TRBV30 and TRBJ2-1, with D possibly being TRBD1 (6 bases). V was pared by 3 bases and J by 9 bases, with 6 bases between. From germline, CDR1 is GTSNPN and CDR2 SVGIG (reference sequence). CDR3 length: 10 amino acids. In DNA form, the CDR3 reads TGTGCCTGGAGCAGGGGTGAGCAGTTCTTC. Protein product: CAWSRGEQFF. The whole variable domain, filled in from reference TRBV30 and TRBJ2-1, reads SQTIHQWPATLVQPVGSPLSLECTVEGTSNPNLYWYRQAAGRGLQLLFYSVGIGQISSEVPQNLSASRPQDRQFILSSKKLLLSDSGFYLCAWSRGEQFFGPGTRLTVL.

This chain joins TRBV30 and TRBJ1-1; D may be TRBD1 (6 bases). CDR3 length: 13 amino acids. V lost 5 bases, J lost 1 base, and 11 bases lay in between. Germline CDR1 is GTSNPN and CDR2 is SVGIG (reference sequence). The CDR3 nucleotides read TGTGCCTGGGACAGGACGGCGAACACTGAAGCTTTCTTT. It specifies CAWDRTANTEAFF. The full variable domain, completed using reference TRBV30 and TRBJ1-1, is SQTIHQWPATLVQPVGSPLSLECTVEGTSNPNLYWYRQAAGRGLQLLFYSVGIGQISSEVPQNLSASRPQDRQFILSSKKLLLSDSGFYLCAWDRTANTEAFFGQGTRLTVV.

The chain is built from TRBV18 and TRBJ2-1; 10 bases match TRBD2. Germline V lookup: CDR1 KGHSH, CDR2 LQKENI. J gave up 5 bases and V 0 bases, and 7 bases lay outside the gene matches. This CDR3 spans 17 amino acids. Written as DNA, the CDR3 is TGTGCCAGCTCACCACCCCTAGCGGGAGTCATCAACAATGAGCAGTTCTTC. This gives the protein CASSPPLAGVINNEQFF.

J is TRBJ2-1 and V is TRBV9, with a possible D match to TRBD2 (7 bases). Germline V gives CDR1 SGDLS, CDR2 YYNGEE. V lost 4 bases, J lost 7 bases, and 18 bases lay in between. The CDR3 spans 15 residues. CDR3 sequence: CASSPSGRGDNEQFF. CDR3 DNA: TGTGCCAGCAGCCCCTCTGGGAGGGGGGATAATGAGCAGTTCTTC.

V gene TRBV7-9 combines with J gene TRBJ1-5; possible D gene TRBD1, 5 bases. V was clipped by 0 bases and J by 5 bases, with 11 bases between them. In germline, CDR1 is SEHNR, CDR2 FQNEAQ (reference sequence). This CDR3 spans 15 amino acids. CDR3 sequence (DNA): TGTGCCAGCAGCTTAGCTGGGGCTTCCTATCAGCCCCAGCATTTT. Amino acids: CASSLAGASYQPQHF.

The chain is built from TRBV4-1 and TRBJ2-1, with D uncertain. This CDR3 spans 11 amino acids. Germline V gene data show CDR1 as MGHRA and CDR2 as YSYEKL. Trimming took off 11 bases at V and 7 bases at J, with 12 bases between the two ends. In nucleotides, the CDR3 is TGCGCCGGTCGCCCAGTGAATGAGCAGTTCTTC. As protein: CAGRPVNEQFF.

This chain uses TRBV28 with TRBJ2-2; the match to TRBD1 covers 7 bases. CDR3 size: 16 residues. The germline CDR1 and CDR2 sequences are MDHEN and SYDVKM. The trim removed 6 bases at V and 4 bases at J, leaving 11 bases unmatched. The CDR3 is CASSQNRRDSTGELFF. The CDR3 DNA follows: TGTGCCAGCAGCCAAAACCGCCGGGACAGCACCGGGGAGCTGTTTTTT.

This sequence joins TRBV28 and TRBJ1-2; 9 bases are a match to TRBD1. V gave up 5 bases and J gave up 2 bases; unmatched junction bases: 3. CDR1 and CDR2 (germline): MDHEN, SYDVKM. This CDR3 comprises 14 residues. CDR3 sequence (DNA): TGTGCCAGCAGTCGACAGGGGGTCAACTATGGCTACACCTTC. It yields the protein CASSRQGVNYGYTF.

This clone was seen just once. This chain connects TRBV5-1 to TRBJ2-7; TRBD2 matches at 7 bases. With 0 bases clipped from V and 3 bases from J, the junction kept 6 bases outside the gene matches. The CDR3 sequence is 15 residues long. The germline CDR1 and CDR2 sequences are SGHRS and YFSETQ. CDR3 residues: CASSLGASGDYEQYF. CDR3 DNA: TGCGCCAGCAGCTTGGGGGCTAGCGGAGACTACGAGCAGTACTTC.

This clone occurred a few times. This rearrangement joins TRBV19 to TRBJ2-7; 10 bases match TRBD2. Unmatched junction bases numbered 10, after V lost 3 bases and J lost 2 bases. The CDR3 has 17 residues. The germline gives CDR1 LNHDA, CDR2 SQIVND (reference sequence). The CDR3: CASSIERTSGIPYEQYF. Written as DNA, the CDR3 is TGTGCCAGTAGTATCGAGCGGACTAGCGGTATACCCTACGAGCAGTACTTC.

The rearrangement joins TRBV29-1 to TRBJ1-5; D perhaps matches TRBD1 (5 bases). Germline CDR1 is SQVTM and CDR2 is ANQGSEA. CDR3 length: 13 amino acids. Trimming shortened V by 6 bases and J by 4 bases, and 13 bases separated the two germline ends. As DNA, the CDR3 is TGCAGCGTCTGGACAACCGAGAATCAGCCCCAGCATTTT. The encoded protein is CSVWTTENQPQHF.

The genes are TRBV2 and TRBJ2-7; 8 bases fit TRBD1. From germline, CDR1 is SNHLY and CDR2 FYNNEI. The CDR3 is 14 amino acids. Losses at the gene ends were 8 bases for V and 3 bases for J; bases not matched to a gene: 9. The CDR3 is CASQKGTGYYEQYF. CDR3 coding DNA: TGTGCCAGCCAGAAGGGGACAGGTTACTACGAGCAGTACTTC.

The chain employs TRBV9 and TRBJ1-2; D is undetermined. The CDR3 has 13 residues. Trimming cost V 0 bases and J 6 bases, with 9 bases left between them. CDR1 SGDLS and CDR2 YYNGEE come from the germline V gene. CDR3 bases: TGTGCCAGCAGCGTAGGACCACAGAATGGCTACACCTTC. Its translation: CASSVGPQNGYTF.

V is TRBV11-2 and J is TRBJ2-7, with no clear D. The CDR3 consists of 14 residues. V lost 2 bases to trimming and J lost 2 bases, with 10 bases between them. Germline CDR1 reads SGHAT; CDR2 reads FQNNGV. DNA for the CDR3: TGTGCCAGCAGCTTAACAGACACTGCCTACGAGCAGTACTTC. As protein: CASSLTDTAYEQYF.

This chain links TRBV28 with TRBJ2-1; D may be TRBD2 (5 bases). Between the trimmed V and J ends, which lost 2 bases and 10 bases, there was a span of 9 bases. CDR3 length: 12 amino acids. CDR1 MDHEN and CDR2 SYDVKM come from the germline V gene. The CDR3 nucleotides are TGTGCCAGCAGTTTAATGGAGGAAGAGCAGTTCTTC. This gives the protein CASSLMEEEQFF.